This TCR beta chain came from a study of shared clonotypes between healthy human individuals. About the study: Each donor's CD8 memory used one plate, CD8 naive two, each CD4 subset three.

Positively selected for CCR7, the CD45RO-negative cells used as naive CD8 cells excluded terminally differentiated effector memory CD45RA+ cells. The CDR3 is 16 amino acids. CDR1 KGHSH and CDR2 LQKENI come from the germline V gene. With 5 bases removed from V and 0 bases from J, the gap between germline ends came to 16 bases. This table comes from immunoSEQ multiplex PCR, and its TCRdb copy is limited to in-frame clones, with some not included. This sample yields around 1.9 million clones, of which roughly 91% are seen a single time; around 1.7% belongs to the top ten. General observations from the study: Tissue TCR repertoires likely differ from these blood-only repertoires. Rarefaction revealed incomplete sorted-subset sequencing despite large depth.

About this clone itself: Its matching antigen is unknown.

The receptor was isolated from a man younger than 35 in good health. Some clones in this sample may be carry-over from other donors' samples. V usage is TRBV18 and J usage is TRBJ1-2; D is ambiguous. Sequenced: naive CD8+ T cells from PBMCs. CDR3 amino acids: CASSGDKLISNYGYTF. CDR3 bases: TGTGCCAGCTCAGGTGATAAACTTATTTCTAACTATGGCTACACCTTC.